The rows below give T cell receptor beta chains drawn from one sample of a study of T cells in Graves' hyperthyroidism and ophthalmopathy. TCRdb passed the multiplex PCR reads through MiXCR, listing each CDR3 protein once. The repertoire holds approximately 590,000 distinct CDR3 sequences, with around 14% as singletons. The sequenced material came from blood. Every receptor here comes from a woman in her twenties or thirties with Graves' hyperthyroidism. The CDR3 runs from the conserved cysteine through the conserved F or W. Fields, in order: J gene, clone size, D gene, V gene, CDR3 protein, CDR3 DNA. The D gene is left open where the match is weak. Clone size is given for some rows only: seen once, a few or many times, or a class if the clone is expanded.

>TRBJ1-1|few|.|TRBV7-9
CASRIPSVGEPEAFF
TGTGCCAGCAGGATCCCCTCCGTCGGAGAACCTGAAGCTTTCTTT
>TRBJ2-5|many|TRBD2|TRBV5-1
CASSLTSGIRETQYF
TGCGCCAGCAGCCTTACTAGCGGGATTCGAGAGACCCAGTACTTC
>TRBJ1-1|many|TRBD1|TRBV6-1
CATTGGKNTEAFF
TGTGCCACCACAGGGGGCAAGAACACTGAAGCTTTCTTT
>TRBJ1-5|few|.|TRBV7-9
CASSFVRGPGSNQPQHF
TGTGCCAGCAGCTTTGTTCGAGGGCCCGGTAGCAATCAGCCCCAGCATTTT
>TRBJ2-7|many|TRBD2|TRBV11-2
CASTAAGGPYEQYF
TGTGCCAGCACCGCAGCGGGAGGGCCTTACGAGCAGTACTTC
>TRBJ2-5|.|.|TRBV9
CASSVEGLARQETQYF
TGTGCCAGCAGCGTAGAGGGCTTAGCGAGGCAAGAGACCCAGTACTTC
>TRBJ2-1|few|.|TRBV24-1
CATSDVSQGGYNEQFF
TGTGCCACCAGTGACGTATCACAGGGCGGCTACAATGAGCAGTTCTTC
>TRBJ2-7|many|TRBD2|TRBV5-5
CASSYGLAGTGEQYF
TGTGCCAGCAGCTACGGACTAGCGGGCACTGGCGAGCAGTACTTC
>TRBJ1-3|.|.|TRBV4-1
CASSQYPTGSSGNTIYF
TGCGCCAGCAGCCAATACCCGACAGGATCTTCTGGAAACACCATATATTTT
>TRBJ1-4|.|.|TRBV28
CASRPYLGKPSDEKLFF
TGTGCCAGCAGACCGTATCTCGGAAAACCGTCGGATGAAAAACTGTTTTTT
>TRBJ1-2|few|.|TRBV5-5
CASSLWVEYGYTF
TGTGCCAGCAGCTTGTGGGTGGAATATGGCTACACCTTC
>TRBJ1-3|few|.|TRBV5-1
CASDAGSLRSGNTIYF
TGTGCCAGCGACGCTGGCAGTCTCCGTTCTGGAAACACCATATATTTT
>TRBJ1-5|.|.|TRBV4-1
CANSQWTRGNSNQPQHF
TGCGCCAACAGCCAATGGACCAGGGGAAATAGCAATCAGCCCCAGCATTTT
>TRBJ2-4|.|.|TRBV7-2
CASSLVQGPVIQYF
TGTGCCAGCAGCTTAGTTCAGGGTCCGGTCATTCAGTACTTC
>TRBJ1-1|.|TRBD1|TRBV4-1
CASSFRDREGTEAFF
TGCGCCAGCAGCTTTAGGGACAGGGAAGGAACTGAAGCTTTCTTT
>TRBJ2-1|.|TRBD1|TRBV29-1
CSVVLGQYNEQFF
TGCAGCGTTGTTTTGGGACAGTACAATGAGCAGTTCTTC
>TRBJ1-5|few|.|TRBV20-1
CSARAGDSNQPQHF
TGCAGTGCTAGAGCCGGAGATAGCAATCAGCCCCAGCATTTT
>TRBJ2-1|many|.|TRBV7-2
CASSPRGSLRPRGSYNEQFF
TGTGCCAGCAGCCCGAGGGGGAGTTTGCGCCCGAGGGGCTCCTACAATGAGCAGTTCTTC
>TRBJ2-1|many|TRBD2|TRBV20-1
CSARVGLWAGDYNEQFF
TGCAGTGCTAGAGTGGGGCTGTGGGCGGGAGACTACAATGAGCAGTTCTTC
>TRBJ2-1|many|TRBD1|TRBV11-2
CASSPGQGAGEQFF
TGTGCCAGCAGCCCGGGACAGGGGGCTGGTGAGCAGTTCTTC
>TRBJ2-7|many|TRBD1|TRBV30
CAWAGQVSVEQYF
TGTGCCTGGGCGGGACAGGTCAGTGTCGAGCAGTACTTC
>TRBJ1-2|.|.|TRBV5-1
CASSARPGQINYGYTF
TGCGCCAGCAGCGCCAGGCCGGGACAAATTAACTATGGCTACACCTTC
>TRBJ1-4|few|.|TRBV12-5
CASGLDLRARGEKLFF
TGTGCTAGTGGTTTGGACCTTCGGGCTAGGGGTGAAAAACTGTTTTTT
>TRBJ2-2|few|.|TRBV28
CAIRLANGSAPGELFF
TGTGCCATTCGTTTGGCTAACGGGAGTGCACCCGGGGAGCTGTTTTTT
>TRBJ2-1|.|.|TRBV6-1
CASSETLVDYEQFF
TGTGCCAGCTCCGAGACTCTTGTTGACTACGAGCAGTTCTTC
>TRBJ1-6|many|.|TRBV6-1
CASTQSSYNSPLHF
TGTGCCAGCACCCAGAGCTCCTATAATTCACCCCTCCACTTT
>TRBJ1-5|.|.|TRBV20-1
CSASTKGIRNQPQHF
TGCAGTGCCTCCACCAAGGGGATCCGCAATCAGCCCCAGCATTTT
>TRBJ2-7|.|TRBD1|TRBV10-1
CASSESRSDRVSEQYF
TGCGCCAGCAGTGAGTCTCGATCCGACAGGGTGAGTGAGCAGTACTTC
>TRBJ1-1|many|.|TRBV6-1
CASSERGAGRAFF
TGTGCCAGCAGTGAACGTGGAGCTGGGCGAGCTTTCTTT
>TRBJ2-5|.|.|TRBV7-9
CASSHDGYGETQYF
TGTGCCAGCAGCCATGATGGCTATGGGGAGACCCAGTACTTC
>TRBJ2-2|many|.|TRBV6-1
CASRIVEVVELFF
TGTGCCAGCCGGATAGTGGAGGTGGTGGAGCTGTTTTTT